Here is one TCR beta chain with its context. Reverse transcription of about 0.45 to 1 ug RNA used random hexamers. An immunoSEQ multiplex PCR generated amplified TCR beta CDR3 products spanning 54 Vbeta and 13 Jbeta. TCRdb reprocessed the immunoSEQ multiplex PCR reads with MiXCR, giving one entry per CDR3 protein. The table has 140,000 to 150,000 distinct CDR3 sequences, around 96% seen once. J gave up 5 bases and V 3 bases, and 7 bases lay outside the gene matches. CDR1 is DFQATT, CDR2 SNEGSKA, per germline (reference sequence). This CDR3 is 15 amino acids long. This sample is part of a study of CD8 T cells in Susac syndrome. CD8+ and CD4+ T cells were negatively isolated; TEMRA cells were FACS-enriched.

The sequenced material came from CD4+ T cells from PBMCs. The sequence derives from a human donor with multiple sclerosis. The chain recombines TRBV20-1 with TRBJ2-1, with 10 bases lining up with TRBD2. CDR3 amino acids: CSARSTSGLHNEQFF. Here the CDR3 DNA reads TGCAGTGCTAGGTCGACTAGCGGGTTACACAATGAGCAGTTCTTC.